A single sample is the source of the 29 T cell receptor beta chains below, sequenced in a study of blood T cell repertoires in COVID-19. Data came from immunoSEQ multiplex PCR; TCRdb stores just in-frame clones and leaves some out. The profile shows about 250,000 clones, around 88% of them singletons. The sequenced sample was peripheral blood. Every receptor here comes from a man younger than 40 with acute or convalescent COVID-19.

This clone was counted a few times. V and J are TRBV11-2 and TRBJ1-5; the match to TRBD1 covers 8 bases. V shed 5 bases and J 2 bases; nucleotides not matched to a gene: 5. In germline, CDR1 is SGHAT, CDR2 FQNNGV. This CDR3 is 15 amino acids long. The CDR3 region has the DNA TGTGCCAGCAGCGGACAGGGTGGGCGCAATCAGCCCCAGCATTTT. Its translation is CASSGQGGRNQPQHF.

The chain is built from TRBV18 and TRBJ1-4; the D gene is possibly TRBD1 (6 bases). The CDR3 runs to 15 residues. CDR1 is KGHSH and CDR2 is LQKENI in the germline V gene. The ends were cut back, 0 bases at V and 4 bases at J, with 9 bases in the middle. The CDR3 DNA reads as TGTGCCAGCTCACCACCGGGACATTATAATGAAAAACTGTTTTTT. This encodes CASSPPGHYNEKLFF.

The chain links TRBV10-1 to TRBJ1-6; TRBD1 matches at 9 bases. The CDR3 has 15 amino acids. The germline V gene has CDR1 WNHNN and CDR2 SYGVQD (reference sequence). Unmatched junction bases numbered 3, after V lost 0 bases and J lost 9 bases. The CDR3 nucleotides read TGCGCCAGCAGTGAGTCCCCGGGACAGGGTTCACCCCTCCACTTT. Protein product: CASSESPGQGSPLHF.

The chain couples TRBV7-9 to TRBJ1-1; D remains unclear. Germline CDR1 is SEHNR and CDR2 is FQNEAQ (reference sequence). This CDR3 spans 14 amino acids. The V end was cut by 5 bases, the J end by 0 bases, with 10 bases between. CDR3 loop: CASSLFEVNTEAFF. The CDR3, as DNA: TGTGCCAGCAGCCTTTTTGAGGTGAACACTGAAGCTTTCTTT.

The genes are TRBV7-9 and TRBJ2-5; D possibly corresponds to TRBD1 (5 bases). The CDR3 has 11 amino acids. V lost 11 bases, J lost 3 bases, and 10 bases lay in between. Germline lookup yields CDR1 SEHNR and CDR2 FQNEAQ (reference sequence). The CDR3 is CAVDSEETQYF. The CDR3 nucleotides read TGTGCCGTAGACAGCGAAGAGACCCAGTACTTC. Together with reference TRBV7-9 and TRBJ2-5, the CDR3 gives the full variable domain: DTGVSQNPRHKITKRGQNVTFRCDPISEHNRLYWYRQTLGQGPEFLTYFQNEAQLEKSRLLSDRFSAERPKGSFSTLEIQRTEQGDSAMYLCAVDSEETQYFGPGTRLLVL.

The rearrangement joins TRBV28 to TRBJ1-5; 7 bases map to TRBD1. CDR1 is MDHEN and CDR2 is SYDVKM in the germline V gene. Trimming removed 7 bases from V and 7 bases from J; junction bases left unmatched: 13. This CDR3 spans 15 amino acids. The CDR3 nucleotides are TGTGCCAGCACCGAACTGCGACAGGGCGGACAGCCCCAGCATTTT. It is translated as CASTELRQGGQPQHF.

The V call is TRBV4-1, the J call TRBJ2-1, with 8 bases lining up with TRBD2. This CDR3 is built from 18 residues. CDR1 and CDR2 from the germline V gene are MGHRA and YSYEKL. Trimming at V came to 3 bases and at J to 0 bases, leaving 10 bases not matched to a gene. CDR3 loop: CASSHPRGASSSYNEQFF. The CDR3 DNA reads as TGCGCCAGCAGCCATCCGCGGGGGGCTTCCAGCTCCTACAATGAGCAGTTCTTC.

The chain joins TRBV11-2 to TRBJ2-1; TRBD2 matches at 10 bases. CDR1 is SGHAT and CDR2 is FQNNGV in the germline V gene. V shed 5 bases, J shed 6 bases, and the junction held 4 bases outside the gene matches. The CDR3 contains 14 residues. The CDR3 loop is CASSPGTSVNEQFF. Here the CDR3 DNA reads TGTGCCAGCAGCCCCGGGACTAGCGTCAATGAGCAGTTCTTC.

The chain couples TRBV14 to TRBJ1-2, with a weak D call TRBD1 (5 bases). Germline V gene lookup returns CDR1 SGHDN and CDR2 FVKESK. The CDR3 is 14 amino acids. Deletions cut 4 bases from V and 2 bases from J, with 11 bases between. Here the CDR3 DNA reads TGTGCCAGCAGCCTTCGTCAGGGAAACTATGGCTACACCTTC. The encoded protein is CASSLRQGNYGYTF.

This clone was counted a single time. The chain couples TRBV4-1 to TRBJ1-2, with TRBD1 matching over 7 bases. With 1 base clipped from V and 4 bases from J, the junction kept 0 bases outside the gene matches. CDR1 is MGHRA and CDR2 is YSYEKL in the germline V gene. The CDR3 runs 13 residues. CDR3 in DNA: TGCGCCAGCAGCCAAGGGACAGGCTATGGCTACACCTTC. Its protein is CASSQGTGYGYTF.

This chain connects TRBV10-2 to TRBJ2-5, with 9 bases matching TRBD1. The CDR3 totals 14 residues. V gave up 4 bases and J gave up 5 bases; unmatched junction bases: 5. Germline V CDR1 and CDR2: WSHSY, SAAADI. The CDR3, as DNA: TGCGCCAGCAGTGGACAGGGGGTTGTTGAGACCCAGTACTTC. Protein product: CASSGQGVVETQYF.

The chain joins TRBV5-1 to TRBJ1-5, with D hard to call. V lost 1 base to trimming and J lost 0 bases, with 11 bases between them. The CDR3 is 16 residues long. Germline assignment: CDR1 SGHRS and CDR2 YFSETQ. CDR3 loop: CASSLLGGFSNQPQHF. The CDR3 nucleotides are TGCGCCAGCAGCTTGCTGGGAGGGTTTAGCAATCAGCCCCAGCATTTT.

Of note for this clone: Its ends do not fully match the called genes, so a read error is possible. The chain joins TRBV19 to TRBJ1-2, with a weak D call TRBD1 (5 bases). This CDR3 region has 13 residues. Germline V gene lookup returns CDR1 LNHDA and CDR2 SQIVND (reference sequence). CDR3 in amino acids: CASSNDQDTPFWF. The CDR3 nucleotides read TGTGCCAGTAGTAACGACCAGGACACTCCCTTTTGGTTC.

J is TRBJ1-3 and V is TRBV28; 7 bases fit TRBD1. CDR3 size: 14 residues. With V trimmed by 10 bases and J by 0 bases, 6 bases remained unmatched. Germline V lookup: CDR1 MDHEN, CDR2 SYDVKM. In nucleotides, the CDR3 is TGTGCCACCCGACAGGGACGCTCTGGAAACACCATATATTTT. This gives the protein CATRQGRSGNTIYF.

The V call is TRBV11-2, the J call TRBJ2-2, with TRBD2 matching over 8 bases. In germline, CDR1 is SGHAT, CDR2 FQNNGV. This CDR3 is built from 13 residues. The junction had 4 bases not matched to a gene; V was cut back by 6 bases and J by 7 bases. The CDR3 protein is CASRTSGYGELFF. Here the CDR3 DNA reads TGTGCCAGCAGAACTAGCGGCTACGGGGAGCTGTTTTTT.

The gene calls are TRBV30 and TRBJ2-7; D gene ambiguous. Trimming took 1 base from V and 3 from J, leaving 4 bases between them. Germline V gene data show CDR1 as GTSNPN and CDR2 as SVGIG (reference sequence). The CDR3 consists of 11 residues. DNA for the CDR3: TGTGCCTGGAGTGGACTCTACGAGCAGTACTTC. Its protein product is CAWSGLYEQYF.

The sample holds one count of this clone. The V call is TRBV5-1, the J call TRBJ2-7, with 9 bases lining up with TRBD2. The ends lost 4 bases at V and 3 bases at J; junction bases unmatched: 5. The CDR3 runs to 14 residues. Germline CDR1 is SGHRS and CDR2 is YFSETQ. The CDR3 is CASSTGTSYYEQYF. CDR3 sequence (DNA): TGCGCCAGCAGCACCGGGACTAGCTACTACGAGCAGTACTTC.

The chain links TRBV10-2 to TRBJ2-7; 12 bases align to TRBD2. Germline-derived CDR1 and CDR2 are WSHSY and SAAADI. The CDR3 extends over 15 amino acids. V lost 6 bases, J lost 1 base, and 4 bases stayed unmatched. The CDR3 sequence: CASSELAGGSYEQYF. In nucleotides, the CDR3 is TGCGCCAGCAGCGAACTAGCGGGAGGTTCCTACGAGCAGTACTTC.

In this sample, this clone turned up once. The chain carries TRBV5-1 and TRBJ2-3, with 7 bases identical to TRBD1. V dropped 2 bases and J dropped 3; count of bases not matched to a gene: 6. CDR3 length: 15 amino acids. Germline lookup yields CDR1 SGHRS and CDR2 YFSETQ. CDR3 amino acids: CASSLRQGYTDTQYF. CDR3 nucleotides: TGCGCCAGCAGCTTACGACAGGGTTATACAGATACGCAGTATTTT.

The rearrangement uses TRBV18 and TRBJ1-3; D remains ambiguous. Looked up from germline, CDR1 is KGHSH and CDR2 is LQKENI. Trimming pared 4 bases from V and 0 bases from J, leaving 16 bases between. The CDR3 consists of 17 residues. The CDR3 DNA reads TGTGCCAGCTCACTACTTAACAGTCTGCCCTCTGGAAACACCATATATTTT. Protein: CASSLLNSLPSGNTIYF.

The CDR3 DNA follows: TGTGCCAGCAGTTTACCAGGGCGCGGCTATGGCTACACCTTC. As protein: CASSLPGRGYGYTF. J is TRBJ1-2 and V is TRBV28, with D possibly matching TRBD1 (5 bases). Germline CDR1 reads MDHEN; CDR2 reads SYDVKM. V shed 2 bases and J shed 4 bases, with 11 bases lying between them. CDR3 length equals 14 residues.

V and J are TRBV7-8 and TRBJ1-1, with D tentatively TRBD1 (5 bases). The CDR3 has 14 residues. Germline V lookup: CDR1 SGHVS, CDR2 FQNEAQ. Trimming removed 5 bases at V and 3 bases at J, with 13 bases between. The DNA of the CDR3 is TGTGCCAGCAGCCTAAGGGAGGGACACACTGAAGCTTTCTTT. This encodes CASSLREGHTEAFF. The full variable domain, rest sourced from reference TRBV7-8 and TRBJ1-1, is GAGVSQSPRYKVAKRGQDVALRCDPISGHVSLFWYQQALGQGPEFLTYFQNEAQLDKSGLPSDRFFAERPEGSVSTLKIQRTQQEDSAVYLCASSLREGHTEAFFGQGTRLTVV.

This chain connects TRBV28 to TRBJ1-1, with D tentatively TRBD1 (5 bases). In germline, CDR1 is MDHEN, CDR2 SYDVKM. The V and J ends lost 1 base and 3 bases respectively, with 12 bases between them. The CDR3 extends over 15 amino acids. The CDR3 loop is CASSLSAGGYTEAFF. Written as DNA, the CDR3 is TGTGCCAGCAGTTTATCAGCGGGGGGTTACACTGAAGCTTTCTTT.

The chain couples TRBV6-2 or TRBV6-3 to TRBJ1-4; D remains ambiguous. This CDR3 comprises 12 residues. Trimming stripped 6 bases from V and 10 bases from J, with 12 bases between. The germline CDR1 and CDR2 sequences are MNHEY and SVGEGT. The CDR3 is CASSTQQVKLFF. Written as DNA, the CDR3 is TGTGCCAGCAGCACACAACAAGTAAAACTGTTTTTT.

The chain employs TRBV6-4 and TRBJ2-1; D is perhaps TRBD2 (6 bases). CDR1 is MRHNA and CDR2 is SNTAGT in the germline V gene. This CDR3 is built from 16 residues. Trimming cost V 6 bases and J 4 bases, with 19 bases left between them. The CDR3 DNA is TGTGCCAGCAGCTTAACCGGGACTCGGAATTACAATGAGCAGTTCTTC. Protein product: CASSLTGTRNYNEQFF.

DNA for the CDR3: TGTGCCAGCAGTAAGGACAGGGTGCTCACCGGGGAGCTGTTTTTT. It codes for CASSKDRVLTGELFF. V is TRBV6-5 and J is TRBJ2-2, with TRBD1 matching over 8 bases. Looked up from germline, CDR1 is MNHEY and CDR2 is SVGAGI. The junction had 6 bases not matched to a gene; V was cut back by 5 bases and J by 4 bases. The CDR3 has 15 amino acids.

This clone was counted once. The chain is built from TRBV7-9 and TRBJ1-1, with TRBD1 matching 7 bases. The CDR3 spans 15 residues. The ends lost 3 bases at V and 0 bases at J; junction bases unmatched: 4. The germline CDR1 and CDR2 sequences are SEHNR and FQNEAQ (reference sequence). The CDR3 region has the DNA TGTGCCAGCAGCTTGGAAGGGGGCGTGAACACTGAAGCTTTCTTT. Translated, it gives CASSLEGGVNTEAFF.

The table lists this clone with a count of one. The V and J genes are TRBV29-1 and TRBJ1-5, with 10 bases that match TRBD1. V shed 6 bases, J shed 5 bases, and the junction held 1 base outside the gene matches. The CDR3 has 12 amino acids. Germline V CDR1 and CDR2: SQVTM, ANQGSEA. CDR3 DNA: TGCAGCGTGGGGACAGGGGATCAGCCCCAGCATTTT. Encoded protein: CSVGTGDQPQHF.

This clone occurred a few times. V gene TRBV4-1 combines with J gene TRBJ1-5, with 12 nucleotides matching TRBD1. V was pared by 3 bases and J by 5 bases, with 8 bases of the junction left unmatched. This CDR3 has 17 amino acids. The germline CDR1 and CDR2 sequences are MGHRA and YSYEKL. The CDR3, as DNA: TGCGCCAGCAGCCAGATCGGTTGGGACAGGGGGCATCAGCCCCAGCATTTT. Amino acid sequence: CASSQIGWDRGHQPQHF.